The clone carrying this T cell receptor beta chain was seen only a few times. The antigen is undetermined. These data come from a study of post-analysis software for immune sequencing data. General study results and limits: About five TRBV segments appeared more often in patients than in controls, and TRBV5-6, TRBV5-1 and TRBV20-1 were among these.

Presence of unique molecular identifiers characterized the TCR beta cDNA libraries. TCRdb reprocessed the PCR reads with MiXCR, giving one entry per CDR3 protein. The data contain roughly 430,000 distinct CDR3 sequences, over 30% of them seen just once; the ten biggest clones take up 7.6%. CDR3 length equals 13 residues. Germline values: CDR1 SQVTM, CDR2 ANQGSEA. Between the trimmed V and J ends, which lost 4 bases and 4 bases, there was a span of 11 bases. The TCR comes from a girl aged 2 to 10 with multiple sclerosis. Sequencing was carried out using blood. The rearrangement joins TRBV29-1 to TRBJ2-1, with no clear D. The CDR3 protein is CSVVYFGYNEQFF. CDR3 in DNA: TGCAGCGTTGTATATTTCGGGTACAATGAGCAGTTCTTC.